The clone carrying this T cell receptor beta chain came up many times. The target antigen is unknown. The data stem from a study of T cells after yellow fever vaccination. Study details: The SMART-Seq v4 Ultra Low Input method served to prepare the low-cell-number fractions.

CDR3 length equals 15 residues. CDR1 and CDR2 from the germline V gene are MNHEY and SVGEGT. V was pared by 3 bases and J by 6 bases, with 6 bases of the junction left unmatched. Findings and caveats of the study: Repertoires sorted by FACS could include abundant clonotypes that are contaminants from the bulk population. Some clonotypes, a small share, were shared between CD4 and CD8 compartments.

MiXCR, applied by TCRdb to the 5' RACE reads, yields one record per CDR3 protein. The sample consists of a few hundred thousand distinct CDR3 sequences, around 4.1% of them appearing once. This receptor was identified in a man younger than 35 who received the YFV17D yellow fever vaccine. The V gene is TRBV6-2 or TRBV6-3, the J gene TRBJ2-1, with TRBD2 identical over 9 bases. Sequencing used PBMCs, obtained 5 days after the yellow fever booster vaccination. The CDR3 DNA reads TGTGCCAGCAGTTATTCGTCTAGCGGGGTCAATGAGCAGTTCTTC. Translating it yields CASSYSSSGVNEQFF.